This T cell receptor (beta chain) appears in the sequencing data of a study of shared clonotypes between healthy human individuals. Study background: Used for every donor were three CD4 naive, three CD4 memory, two CD8 naive and one CD8 memory plate.

Measured with immunoSEQ multiplex PCR; TCRdb has only the in-frame clones, and not every one. The sample has some 740,000 clones; approximately 92% are singletons. This CDR3 has 17 amino acids. Deletions cut 1 base from V and 4 bases from J, with 17 bases between. Germline V gene data show CDR1 as SNHLY and CDR2 as FYNNEI. Cells designated naive CD8 were CD45RO-negative and were positively selected for CCR7, with terminally differentiated effector memory CD45RA+ cells excluded. This clonotype was obtained from a man aged 25-45 years in good health. The rearrangement links TRBV2 to TRBJ1-5; no clear D. The sequenced sample was naive CD8+ T cells sorted from blood. This chain's CDR3 is CASSEGTTGLVNQPQHF. CDR3 sequence (DNA): TGTGCCAGCAGTGAAGGTACTACGGGCCTGGTAAATCAGCCCCAGCATTTT.